The present T cell receptor beta chain was sequenced within a study of cytomegalovirus exposure and HLA in healthy donors. Overall study findings and caveats: Reported results showed that the classifier diagnosed cytomegalovirus status with high specificity and sensitivity.

Trimming took 2 bases from V and 5 from J; bases not matched to a gene: 5. Germline-derived CDR1 and CDR2 are SQVTM and ANQGSEA. This CDR3 spans 15 amino acids. This clone was observed a few times. Its specificity is unknown. In the PCR, 60 Vbeta and 13 Jbeta primers were used. Some clones are missing from TCRdb's copy, which holds only in-frame ones; the method was immunoSEQ multiplex PCR. This repertoire shows under 150,000 clones, around 78% found once; its top ten account for roughly 6.2%. The sequenced sample was PBMCs. The J gene is TRBJ2-3, the V gene TRBV29-1, with 12 bases fitting TRBD2. The TCR was taken from a woman aged 35 to 49 in good health and CMV-seropositive. The CDR3 loop reads CSVERTSGTQDTQYF. CDR3 nucleotides: TGCAGCGTTGAACGGACTAGCGGGACTCAAGATACGCAGTATTTT.